The 2 T cell receptor beta chains reported below all come from one sample, sequenced in a study of Ad26.COV2.S vaccination and SARS-CoV-2 variants. Method: immunoSEQ multiplex PCR; TCRdb's copy keeps in-frame clones and lacks some. The table includes roughly 300,000 clones, less than 90% detected once. Treatment of the sample: 15 to 20 received Ad26.COV2.S at low or high dose, single or two shots; roughly five received placebo; per-sample allocation not given. Samples came from day 63 after the first vaccine or placebo injection. Sequenced here: peripheral blood, sampled in a trial of Ad26.COV2.S vaccine versus placebo. The receptors come from a person between 18 and 65 years old who received the Ad26.COV2.S COVID-19 vaccine or a placebo.

The rearrangement uses TRBV19 and TRBJ1-2, with 7 bases lining up with TRBD1. Losses at the gene ends were 5 bases for V and 5 bases for J; bases not matched to a gene: 8. In germline, CDR1 is LNHDA, CDR2 SQIVND (reference sequence). This CDR3 comprises 14 residues. CDR3 coding DNA: TGTGCCAGTAGTTCCCCCGACAGGGAGTATGGCTACACCTTC. Translated, it gives CASSSPDREYGYTF. Looking up the rest from reference TRBV19 and TRBJ1-2 gives the full variable domain: DGGITQSPKYLFRKEGQNVTLSCEQNLNHDAMYWYRQDPGQGLRLIYYSQIVNDFQKGDIAEGYSVSREKKESFPLTVTSAQKNPTAFYLCASSSPDREYGYTFGSGTRLTVV.

V is TRBV7-2 and J is TRBJ2-1; no firm D call. Germline values: CDR1 SGHTA, CDR2 FQGNSA. V was shortened by 5 bases and J by 4 bases, with 3 bases between the two germline ends. CDR3 size: 11 residues. CDR3 loop: CASSIYNEQFF. CDR3 bases: TGTGCCAGCAGCATATACAATGAGCAGTTCTTC.